These 4 T cell receptor beta chains came from one sample sequenced in a study of tumor and adjacent non-tumor tissue in lung cancer. No cell sorting was done before RNA was extracted from the tissue. Three rounds of nested PCR, following a modified ARM-PCR protocol, produced the TCRbeta library. TCRdb reanalysed the multiplex PCR reads using MiXCR and keeps one entry per CDR3 protein. The profile shows 120,000 to 150,000 distinct CDR3 sequences, around 67% of them singletons. Sequenced material: lung tumor tissue. The origin of the receptors is a man aged 55 to 70 with small cell lung cancer.

The sample holds many counts of this clonotype. The chain has TRBV4-2 and TRBJ2-3, with TRBD2 identical over 7 bases. V lost 6 bases to trimming and J lost 5 bases; unmatched junction nucleotides: 8. This CDR3 has 14 amino acids. Germline loops: CDR1 LGHNA, CDR2 YNFKEQ. This CDR3 reads CASRGRAGEDTQYF. In DNA form, the CDR3 reads TGTGCCAGCAGGGGGCGGGCGGGAGAAGATACGCAGTATTTT.

The rearrangement joins TRBV5-1 to TRBJ1-1; D is ambiguous. The V end was cut by 1 base, the J end by 2 bases, with 9 bases between. The CDR3 has 14 residues. CDR1 SGHRS and CDR2 YFSETQ come from the germline V gene. CDR3 nucleotides: TGCGCCAGCAGCTTGAGACCAGGAAACACTGAAGCTTTCTTT. This codes for CASSLRPGNTEAFF.

About this clonotype: One junction end disagrees with the germline gene, perhaps due to a read error. The genes are TRBV11-2 and TRBJ2-3, with D hard to call. The germline V gene has CDR1 SGHAT and CDR2 FQNNGV. The CDR3 is 13 amino acids. The CDR3 spells CAGSLEASDTQYF. The CDR3 DNA sequence: TGTGCCGGCAGCCTCGAGGCGTCAGATACGCAGTATTTT.

This chain links TRBV4-1 with TRBJ1-6, with TRBD1 identical over 7 bases. The germline V gene encodes CDR1 MGHRA and CDR2 YSYEKL. The CDR3 spans 15 residues. With V trimmed by 4 bases and J by 7 bases, 7 bases remained unmatched. CDR3 region: CASSLNIQGNSPLHF. The CDR3 DNA is TGCGCCAGCAGCCTTAACATACAGGGGAATTCACCCCTCCACTTT.